This passage covers 14 T cell receptor beta chains from one sample sequenced in a study of T cells after yellow fever vaccination. TCRdb processed the 5' RACE reads anew with MiXCR; each CDR3 protein has one entry. The top ten hold about 20% of the sample, which has fewer than 350,000 distinct CDR3 sequences, 8.7% seen once. The source was PBMCs, collected on the day of the first yellow fever vaccination. The receptors originated from a man younger than 30 who received the YFV17D yellow fever vaccine.

V gene TRBV20-1 combines with J gene TRBJ2-3; 11 bases line up with TRBD2. The CDR3 is 13 residues long. V lost 6 bases and J lost 3; bases outside the gene matches: 2. Germline V gene lookup returns CDR1 DFQATT and CDR2 SNEGSKA (reference sequence). The CDR3 here is CSAVAGGTDTQYF. CDR3 DNA: TGCAGTGCGGTAGCGGGGGGGACAGATACGCAGTATTTT.

This clonotype was seen many times. J is TRBJ2-1 and V is TRBV7-9; TRBD1 might be the D (6 bases). The CDR3 consists of 13 residues. V shed 10 bases and J shed 4 bases, with 14 bases lying between them. Germline V gives CDR1 SEHNR, CDR2 FQNEAQ (reference sequence). The CDR3 sequence is CATERTDYNEQFF. Here the CDR3 DNA reads TGTGCCACAGAACGGACAGATTACAATGAGCAGTTCTTC.

The rearrangement uses TRBV5-1 and TRBJ2-2; 10 bases line up with TRBD1. The V segment lost 4 bases and the J segment 6 bases; nucleotides outside the gene matches: 15. This CDR3 has 18 amino acids. Looked up from germline, CDR1 is SGHRS and CDR2 is YFSETQ. The CDR3 loop reads CASSRTFRDRGGSGELFF. The DNA for the CDR3 is TGCGCCAGCAGCCGAACTTTCCGGGACAGGGGAGGATCCGGGGAGCTGTTTTTT.

There are many counts of this clonotype. This sequence joins TRBV29-1 and TRBJ2-7; no definite D call. CDR3 size: 11 residues. V was clipped by 5 bases and J by 3 bases, with 8 bases between them. Per the germline V gene, CDR1 is SQVTM and CDR2 is ANQGSEA. CDR3 residues: CSVSQNYEQYF. The CDR3 DNA sequence: TGCAGCGTTAGTCAGAACTACGAGCAGTACTTC.

This clonotype was seen more than once but under ten times. This rearrangement joins TRBV3-1 to TRBJ2-2; 11 bases agree with TRBD2. The V gene's germline CDR1 is LGHDT and CDR2 YNNKEL (reference sequence). The CDR3 length is 17 residues. Trimming removed 4 bases from V and 4 bases from J; junction bases left unmatched: 8. The CDR3 sequence is CASSPHTSGGVTGELFF. The CDR3 nucleotides read TGTGCCAGCAGCCCTCATACTAGCGGGGGCGTCACCGGGGAGCTGTTTTTT.

Concerning this clonotype: Sequence at one end of the junction differs from germline and may be a read error. The V call is TRBV5-4, the J call TRBJ2-1; D not resolved. This CDR3 region has 15 residues. Germline lookup yields CDR1 SGHNT and CDR2 YYREEE (reference sequence). DNA of the CDR3: TGTGCCAGCAGCTTGGTAGCATGGGGATACAAAGAGCAGTTCTTC. Encoded protein: CASSLVAWGYKEQFF.

This clonotype has more than one count but fewer than ten. The J gene is TRBJ1-1, the V gene TRBV6-1; perhaps TRBD1 as D (6 bases). CDR3 length equals 15 residues. V lost 8 bases, J lost 4 bases, and 20 bases lay in between. Germline V gene data show CDR1 as MNHNS and CDR2 as SASEGT. This CDR3 is CASRTIQGRVTEAFF. Here the CDR3 DNA reads TGTGCCAGCCGAACGATACAGGGCCGCGTCACTGAAGCTTTCTTT.

This clonotype was picked up a small number of times. The chain combines TRBV9 with TRBJ1-6; the match to TRBD1 covers 7 bases. J gave up 10 bases and V 7 bases, and 8 bases lay outside the gene matches. Looked up from germline, CDR1 is SGDLS and CDR2 is YYNGEE. The CDR3 runs 13 residues. CDR3 region: CASSNRGDSPLHF. In DNA, the CDR3 is TGTGCCAGCTCCAACAGGGGCGACTCACCCCTCCACTTT.

Only a few counts were recorded for this clonotype. The rearrangement joins TRBV7-2 to TRBJ2-2, with D perhaps TRBD2 (6 bases). Per germline, CDR1 SGHTA and CDR2 FQGNSA. Trimming pared 7 bases from V and 4 bases from J, leaving 13 bases between. The length of the CDR3 is 14 residues. In DNA, the CDR3 is TGTGCCAGCAATCGCGGGGTTGGCACCGGGGAGCTGTTTTTT. Its translation: CASNRGVGTGELFF.

This clonotype was seen at least ten times. This chain uses TRBV6-2 or TRBV6-3 with TRBJ2-3; 7 bases agree with TRBD1. V lost 5 bases to trimming and J lost 0 bases; unmatched junction nucleotides: 17. From germline, CDR1 is MNHEY and CDR2 SVGEGT. CDR3 length: 19 amino acids. CDR3 sequence (DNA): TGTGCCAGCAGTGAACCAACCCCGGGACAGTCCTTCAGCACAGATACGCAGTATTTT. As protein: CASSEPTPGQSFSTDTQYF.

This sequence joins TRBV19 and TRBJ1-2; TRBD1 matches 7 bases. The CDR3 length is 14 residues. V dropped 4 bases and J dropped 0; count of bases not matched to a gene: 2. Per germline, CDR1 LNHDA and CDR2 SQIVND (reference sequence). In DNA form, the CDR3 reads TGTGCCAGTAGTACCGGGACAGCTAACTATGGCTACACCTTC. Amino acid sequence: CASSTGTANYGYTF.

The chain uses TRBV30 and TRBJ2-7, with 7 nucleotides matching TRBD1. This CDR3 has 15 residues. Germline V gives CDR1 GTSNPN, CDR2 SVGIG (reference sequence). V lost 4 bases to trimming and J lost 3 bases; unmatched junction nucleotides: 12. The CDR3 bases are TGTGCCTGGAAATTCAGATTGGGACAGATCTACGAGCAGTACTTC. Its translation is CAWKFRLGQIYEQYF.

The chain links TRBV6-4 to TRBJ2-1; 9 nucleotides line up with TRBD2. The CDR3 is made up of 15 amino acids. CDR1 MRHNA and CDR2 SNTAGT come from the germline V gene. J gave up 4 bases and V 3 bases, and 4 bases lay outside the gene matches. CDR3 coding DNA: TGTGCCAGCAGTGAAGGTAGCGGGGGATACAATGAGCAGTTCTTC. Residues: CASSEGSGGYNEQFF.

The CDR3 bases are TGTGCCAGCAGCTACTACAGGGACACTGAAGCTTTCTTT. Protein sequence: CASSYYRDTEAFF. The chain employs TRBV5-4 and TRBJ1-1; TRBD1 is a possible D gene (6 bases). Per the germline V gene, CDR1 is SGHNT and CDR2 is YYREEE (reference sequence). V lost 3 bases, J lost 3 bases, and 9 bases lay in between. The CDR3 consists of 13 residues.